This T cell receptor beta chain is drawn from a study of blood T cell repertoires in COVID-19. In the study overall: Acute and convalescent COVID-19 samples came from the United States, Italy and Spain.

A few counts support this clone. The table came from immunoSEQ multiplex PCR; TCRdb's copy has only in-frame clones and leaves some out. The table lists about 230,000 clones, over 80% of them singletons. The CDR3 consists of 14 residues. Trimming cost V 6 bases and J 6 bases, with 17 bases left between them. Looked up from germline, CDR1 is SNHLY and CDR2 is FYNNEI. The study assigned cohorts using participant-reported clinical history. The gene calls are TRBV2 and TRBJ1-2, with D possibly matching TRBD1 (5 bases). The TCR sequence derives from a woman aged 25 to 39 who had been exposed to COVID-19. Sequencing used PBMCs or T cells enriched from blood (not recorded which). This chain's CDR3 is CASRPTGGTDGYTF. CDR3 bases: TGTGCCAGCAGGCCTACGGGGGGGACGGATGGCTACACCTTC.